This TCR beta chain stems from a study of human T cells and chemical hapten exposure. Germline lookup yields CDR1 MDHEN and CDR2 SYDVKM. The CDR3 loop spans 14 amino acids. Trimming removed 2 bases from V and 8 bases from J, with 14 bases in between. Time point given: pre-sensitization, week 0. The treatment: therapeutic diphenylcyclopropenone sensitization with weekly scalp DPC. TCRdb ran MiXCR on the RACE reads and lists one entry per CDR3 protein. The data hold around 200,000 distinct CDR3 sequences, with approximately 29% observed a single time. V gene TRBV28 combines with J gene TRBJ2-3, with D possibly being TRBD2 (7 bases). The material was whole blood, obtained in connection with sensitization to the hapten diphenylcyclopropenone (DPC). The source is a woman under 40 with alopecia areata. Some clones in this sample may be carry-over from other donors' samples. The CDR3 bases are TGTGCCAGCAGTTTAAGGGGGGCGGGGGCTACGCAGTATTTT. Protein: CASSLRGAGATQYF.